The present entry profiles one TCR beta chain with its context. This clonotype was picked up a small number of times. Its antigen is currently not known. No base quality values were provided; no much bigger clone lies one nucleotide off. This record comes from a study of T-cell memory formation after mild COVID-19 (dated by TCRdb to 2020 to 2022). Regarding the study in general: TCR sequence clusters from the two donors were largely donor specific. T-cell clones expanding and contracting after mild COVID-19 in two donors were tracked by longitudinal TCRalpha and TCRbeta repertoire sequencing. Two young, previously healthy adult volunteers, one female and one male, were included in the cohort.

Sequencing instrument: Illumina NovaSeq 6000. Using 5'RACE with constant-segment primers, TCRalpha and TCRbeta cDNA libraries were constructed, with sample barcodes and unique molecular identifiers added in the process. Trizol reagent was used to extract RNA from every sample. Libraries were amplified in two PCR steps, with a second sample barcode and Illumina TruSeq adapters added in the second step. Sequencing of libraries was performed on an Illumina NovaSeq with 2 x 150 bp paired-end reads. The paper's processing steps were these. Demultiplexing of reads and collapsing into UMI-guided consensus sequences were performed with migec v1.2.7. Using mixcr v2.1.11, the UMI consensuses were aligned to TRA and TRB V and J templates and assembled into clonotypes. Expanded or contracted clonotypes were those called significant by both edgeR and NoisET, with noise models trained on biological replicates. For edgeR calls, a false discovery rate-adjusted p below 0.01 and a log2 fold-change threshold of 1 were applied. As an exploratory analysis of dynamics, max-normalized trajectories of the 1000 most abundant clonotypes were examined by PCA with hierarchical clustering. The CD4 or CD8 phenotype of responding clones was assigned using the separately sequenced CD4+ and CD8+ repertoires. Using fastp at Q25 and MiXCR, TCRdb reprocessed the public reads and kept productive beta chains. Identical CDR3 protein sequences are pooled into one entry, listed with their most common genes and DNA. These V and J calls are TCRdb output, not the study's own analysis. Within this sample are hundreds of thousands of distinct CDR3 sequences, with 14% of them counted one time only. About 22% of the sample goes to the ten largest clones.

Trimming removed 2 bases from V and 3 bases from J, leaving 13 bases between the germline ends. The CDR3 runs 15 residues from the cysteine to the phenylalanine. Of the read, only the CDR3 DNA is kept; its 45 bases are in frame from base 1. According to the germline V gene, CDR1 reads MNHEY and CDR2 reads SVGAGI. Results the study describes overall, beyond this receptor: The study covered only a couple of mild cases, and larger cohorts including severe cases with pre-infection samples were considered necessary. Some responding clones were detected in pre-infection memory, suggesting pre-existing cross-reactive memory T cells joined the SARS-CoV-2 response. Clones that contracted from day 15 to 85 showed balanced CD4/CD8 phenotypes, whereas a second wave of clones that expanded from day 15 to 37 leaned towards CD4+. Contracting CD4+ clones appeared mostly in the CM and EM memory subsets, whereas CD8+ clones were enriched in EMRA. Whether the second-wave clones peaking on day 37 were SARS-CoV-2 specific was not confirmed.

Ficoll-Paque density gradient centrifugation was used to isolate PBMCs. This clonotype was obtained from a man between 18 and 35 years old who had mild COVID-19 (a few samples of this study predate the infection). The sample titles of this study are shuffled in the database, so cell type and time point are left out; the donor was told from shared clones. This chain is built from TRBV6-5 and TRBJ2-5, with the D gene not confidently named. Sequenced material: PBMCs or a T cell subset sorted from them (not recorded which). The DNA sequence is as follows: TGTGCCAGCAGTTACGTCCAAAGAAGTAAAGAGACCCAGTACTTC. Its translation reads: CASSYVQRSKETQYF.